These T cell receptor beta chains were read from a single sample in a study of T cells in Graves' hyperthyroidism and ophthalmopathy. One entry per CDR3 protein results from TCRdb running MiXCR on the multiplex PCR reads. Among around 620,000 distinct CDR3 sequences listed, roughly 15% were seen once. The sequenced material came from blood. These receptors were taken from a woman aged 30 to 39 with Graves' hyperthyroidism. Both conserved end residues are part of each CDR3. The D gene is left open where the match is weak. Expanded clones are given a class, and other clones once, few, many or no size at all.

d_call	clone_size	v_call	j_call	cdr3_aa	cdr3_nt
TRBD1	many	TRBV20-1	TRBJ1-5	CSALPDRGVINQPQHF	TGCAGTGCCCTTCCTGACAGGGGAGTAATAAATCAGCCCCAGCATTTT
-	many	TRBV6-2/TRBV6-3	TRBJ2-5	CASLHPLRETQYF	TGTGCCAGCCTTCACCCCCTGCGAGAGACCCAGTACTTC
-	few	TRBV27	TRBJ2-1	CASSMTGYNEQFF	TGTGCCAGCAGTATGACAGGTTACAATGAGCAGTTCTTC
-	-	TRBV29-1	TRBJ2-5	CSVIPLWEGRETQYF	TGCAGCGTTATCCCCCTGTGGGAAGGGCGGGAGACCCAGTACTTC
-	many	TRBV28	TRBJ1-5	CASSFRDNQPQHF	TGTGCCAGCAGTTTCCGCGACAATCAGCCCCAGCATTTT
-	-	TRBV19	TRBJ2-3	CASSMRGFSTDTQYF	TGTGCCAGTAGTATGAGAGGTTTCTCCACAGATACGCAGTATTTT
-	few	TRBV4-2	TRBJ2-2	CASSQDPGLNTGELFF	TGTGCCAGCAGCCAAGATCCAGGACTCAACACCGGGGAGCTGTTTTTT
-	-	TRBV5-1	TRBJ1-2	CASRLSSDYGYTF	TGCGCCAGTCGTTTGAGCAGCGACTATGGCTACACCTTC
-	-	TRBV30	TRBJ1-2	CVWGRKDSSAYGYTF	TGTGTCTGGGGACGCAAGGACAGTTCTGCCTATGGCTACACCTTC
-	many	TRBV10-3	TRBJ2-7	CAPGGGGHYEQYF	TGTGCCCCCGGCGGGGGCGGGCACTACGAGCAGTACTTC
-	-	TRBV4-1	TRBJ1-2	CASSQDGTREGYTF	TGCGCCAGCAGCCAAGATGGGACAAGAGAGGGCTACACCTTC
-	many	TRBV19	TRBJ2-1	CASSIRVSYNEQFF	TGTGCCAGTAGTATCCGGGTATCTTACAATGAGCAGTTCTTC
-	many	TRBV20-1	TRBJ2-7	CSAPYPGVSYEQYF	TGCAGTGCTCCTTATCCGGGGGTCTCCTACGAGCAGTACTTC
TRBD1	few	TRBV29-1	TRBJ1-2	CSATGQGIYGYTF	TGCAGCGCGACCGGACAGGGTATCTATGGCTACACCTTC
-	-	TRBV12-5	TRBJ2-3	CASGLVLGADTQYF	TGTGCTAGTGGTTTGGTACTGGGGGCAGATACGCAGTATTTT
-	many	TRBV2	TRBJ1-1	CASRTPTGMDTEAFF	TGTGCCAGCAGGACCCCAACAGGGATGGACACTGAAGCTTTCTTT
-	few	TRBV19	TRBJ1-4	CASSGTAANEKLFF	TGTGCCAGTTCCGGGACTGCAGCTAATGAAAAACTGTTTTTT
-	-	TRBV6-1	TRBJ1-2	CASSSPAVANYGYTF	TGTGCCAGCAGTTCGCCCGCTGTGGCAAACTATGGCTACACCTTC
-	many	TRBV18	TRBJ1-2	CASAVSGAGYGYTF	TGTGCCAGCGCCGTATCGGGGGCCGGCTATGGCTACACCTTC
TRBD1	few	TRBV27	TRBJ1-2	CASSLRGPFYGYTF	TGTGCCAGCAGTTTGAGGGGGCCCTTCTATGGCTACACCTTC
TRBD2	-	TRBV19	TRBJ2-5	CASSKAGALETQYF	TGTGCCAGTAGTAAAGCGGGAGCCCTGGAGACCCAGTACTTC
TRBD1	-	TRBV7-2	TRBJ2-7	CASSLGGQGSEQYF	TGTGCCAGCAGCTTAGGGGGACAGGGTAGCGAGCAGTACTTC
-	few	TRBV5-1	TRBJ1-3	CASSMGSSGNTTYF	TGCGCCAGCAGCATGGGTTCCTCTGGAAACACCACATATTTT
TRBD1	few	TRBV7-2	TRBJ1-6	CASSPQGAGNSPLHF	TGTGCCAGCAGCCCCCAGGGGGCGGGTAATTCACCCCTCCACTTT
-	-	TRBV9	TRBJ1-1	CASSREVLMGEAFF	TGTGCCAGCAGTAGGGAGGTCCTGATGGGTGAAGCTTTCTTT
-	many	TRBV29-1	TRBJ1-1	CSVAEGTEAFF	TGCAGCGTTGCAGAGGGAACTGAAGCTTTCTTT
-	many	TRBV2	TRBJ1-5	CASMGPSNQPQHF	TGTGCCAGCATGGGGCCTAGCAATCAGCCCCAGCATTTT
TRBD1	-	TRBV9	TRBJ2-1	CASSVVSGTGFYNEQFF	TGTGCCAGCAGCGTAGTGTCTGGGACAGGGTTCTACAATGAGCAGTTCTTC
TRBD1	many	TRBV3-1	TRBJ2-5	CASSPLGTGRDETQYF	TGTGCCAGCAGCCCGCTAGGGACAGGGAGGGACGAGACCCAGTACTTC
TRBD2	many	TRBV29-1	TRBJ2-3	CSVVIVEAGEPDTQYF	TGCAGCGTTGTAATCGTGGAGGCGGGAGAGCCAGATACGCAGTATTTT
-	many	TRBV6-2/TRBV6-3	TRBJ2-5	CASSSTPGTRHF	TGTGCCAGCAGTTCCACCCCGGGGACTCGTCACTTC
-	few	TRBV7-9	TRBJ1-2	CASTLTHPPGGGYTF	TGTGCCAGCACGCTGACCCATCCGCCGGGTGGAGGCTACACCTTC
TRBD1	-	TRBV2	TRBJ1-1	CARSDRETEAFF	TGTGCCAGAAGCGACAGGGAAACTGAAGCTTTCTTT
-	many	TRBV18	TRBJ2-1	CASSLLDSSNEQFF	TGTGCCAGCTCACTTCTTGACTCCTCCAATGAGCAGTTCTTC
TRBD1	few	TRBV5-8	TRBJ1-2	CASSYLGQGPNYGYTF	TGTGCCAGCAGCTACCTAGGACAGGGACCTAACTATGGCTACACCTTC
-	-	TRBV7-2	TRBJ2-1	CASSKFPRGTGNEQFF	TGTGCCAGCAGCAAATTCCCGAGAGGGACTGGTAATGAGCAGTTCTTC
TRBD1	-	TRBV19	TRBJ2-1	CASSRLTGDPEQFF	TGTGCCAGTAGTCGACTGACAGGGGATCCTGAGCAGTTCTTC
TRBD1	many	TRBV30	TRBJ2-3	CAWSVQGKRTDTQYF	TGTGCCTGGAGTGTACAGGGGAAAAGGACAGATACGCAGTATTTT
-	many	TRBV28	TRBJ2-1	CASSTWDKRNEQFF	TGTGCCAGCAGTACCTGGGACAAACGGAATGAGCAGTTCTTC
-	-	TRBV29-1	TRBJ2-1	CSVGKQVGVEQFF	TGCAGCGTTGGTAAACAGGTTGGTGTTGAGCAGTTCTTC
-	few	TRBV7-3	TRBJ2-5	CASSRGGEPWETQYF	TGTGCCAGCAGCCGCGGTGGCGAGCCTTGGGAGACCCAGTACTTC
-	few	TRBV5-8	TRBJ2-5	CASSSAGESPQETQYF	TGTGCCAGCAGCTCGGCAGGAGAGAGCCCCCAAGAGACCCAGTACTTC
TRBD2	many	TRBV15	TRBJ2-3	CATSSPTSESTDTQYF	TGTGCCACCAGCAGCCCGACTAGCGAGAGCACAGATACGCAGTATTTT
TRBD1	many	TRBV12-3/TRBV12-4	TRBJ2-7	CASRAGTGPYEQYF	TGTGCCAGCAGAGCCGGGACAGGACCCTACGAGCAGTACTTC
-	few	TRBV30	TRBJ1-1	CAWSRGPVTEAFF	TGTGCCTGGAGCAGGGGTCCGGTCACTGAAGCTTTCTTT
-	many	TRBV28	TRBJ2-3	CASSLSLTDTQYF	TGTGCCAGCAGCCTATCCCTCACAGATACGCAGTATTTT
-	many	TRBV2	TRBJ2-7	CASSPSRYEQYF	TGTGCCAGCAGTCCTTCTAGGTACGAGCAGTACTTC
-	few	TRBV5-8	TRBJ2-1	CASSSGSASYNEQFF	TGTGCCAGCAGCTCGGGGTCCGCTAGCTACAATGAGCAGTTCTTC
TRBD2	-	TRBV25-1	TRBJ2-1	CASSEYGEGEFF	TGTGCCAGCAGTGAATATGGGGAGGGCGAGTTCTTC
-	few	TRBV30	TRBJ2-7	CAWSLLTTYEQYF	TGTGCCTGGAGTCTACTTACAACCTACGAGCAGTACTTC